This T cell receptor beta chain emerged from a study of OX40 agonist ivuxolimab in advanced cancers. Turning to the overall study: Ivuxolimab, which targeted the costimulatory receptor OX40 (CD134), was an agonistic, fully human IgG2 monoclonal antibody. Peripheral TCRbeta sequencing was intended to test whether TCR sequence diversity was altered and clonal T-cell expansion was caused by ivuxolimab. Of the approximately 54 dose-escalation patients, hepatocellular carcinoma was present in about 20, melanoma in about 15, renal cell carcinoma in 9 and head and neck cancer in 9. Intravenous ivuxolimab was administered to patients every 2 weeks at six dose levels: 0.01, 0.1, 0.3, 1.5, 3 and 10 mg/kg. Patients were allowed to have had prior anti-PD-1, anti-PD-L1 or anti-CTLA-4 therapy, and around 40% of the dose-escalation patients had previously received checkpoint inhibitors. A male proportion of around 83% and a mean age of approximately 62 years, ranging from 23 to 79, were recorded for the dose-escalation cohort. The monotherapy dose-escalation portion (N of about 47 patients) of the phase I ivuxolimab trial is reported in the paper. Partial responses occurred in three dose-escalation patients: two with cutaneous melanoma and one with hepatocellular carcinoma. What the authors observed across the whole study: Low levels of normalized T-cell clonal expansion were also seen in some patients who did not respond. In the 0.1-3.0 mg/kg groups, partial responders were among the patients with the lowest normalized peripheral clonal expansion, particularly in CD8+ T cells. The antigen specificity of the clonally expanded peripheral T cells was not determined. At doses of 0.1 to 3.0 mg/kg, clonal expansion of both CD4+ and CD8+ blood T cells was observed from baseline to week 6. After ivuxolimab, CD8+ T cells had more expanded clones than CD4+ T cells on average.

To sequence the TCRbeta CDR3 region, genomic DNA was isolated from the sorted cells. TCRbeta CDR3 regions were sequenced using the immunoSEQ Assay. The table comes from immuneACCESS by way of TCRdb, which keeps in-frame sequences with V and J called. Part of the clones is missing from these tables; in studies checked, under half for an unresolved V gene and the rest for unknown reasons. For this sample there are around 65,000 clones; 80% to 95% appear just once. The ten largest clones represent just under 0.3% of the sample. As to this clone: Its antigen target is currently unknown. Base-call qualities are not available, and no considerably larger clone is one nucleotide away.

The trial excluded patients who had a history of autoimmune disease or who were on systemic immunosuppression. In every dose cohort, peripheral blood was drawn for TCR sequencing at baseline, cycle 4 day 1, and cycle 7 day 1. The samples were drawn from a first-in-human, open-label, multicenter phase I dose-escalation trial of ivuxolimab. Adults with locally advanced or metastatic head and neck squamous cell, hepatocellular, melanoma or renal cell carcinoma were enrolled in the trial. CD4+ and CD8+ T cells were sorted separately from peripheral blood before TCR sequencing. The source of this sequence is an adult with an advanced solid tumor such as melanoma, head and neck, liver or kidney cancer. Sequencing was performed on CD4+ or CD8+ T cells sorted from blood, taken in a trial of the OX40 agonist ivuxolimab.

CDR3 reads: CASTPNGQGVEKLFF. The nucleotide sequence reads as follows: TGCGCCAGCACCCCAAACGGACAGGGGGTTGAAAAACTGTTTTTT. The receptor chain draws on TRBV4-1 and TRBJ1-4; the junction holds 10 bases that match TRBD1. V is trimmed back by 7 bases and J by 7 bases, and the junction contains 9 bases that no gene match accounts for. Its CDR3 holds 15 amino acids, cysteine through phenylalanine. Solely the CDR3 DNA is kept, with 45 bases framed from the first base. The germline V gene encodes CDR1 MGHRA and CDR2 YSYEKL.